The rows below give T cell receptor beta chains drawn from one sample of a study of CD8 T cells in ankylosing spondylitis. MiXCR, applied by TCRdb to the 5' RACE reads, yields one record per CDR3 protein. Of 130,000 or so distinct CDR3 sequences in the sample, 15% to 20% were seen once. Sequences were obtained from blood, either unsorted or a sorted T cell fraction (not recorded which). These receptors were collected from a male donor with ankylosing spondylitis. CDR3s include the opening cysteine and the closing phenylalanine or tryptophan. Fields, in order: V gene, J gene, CDR3 protein.

>TRBV4-3|TRBJ1-5
CASSQDAGGLNQPQHF
>TRBV3-1|TRBJ2-7
CASSPGPQSYEQYF
>TRBV28|TRBJ1-6
CASSLLASSPLHF
>TRBV6-1|TRBJ2-2
CASSENLQRFANTGELFF
>TRBV2|TRBJ2-1
CASSTGPLYNEQFF
>TRBV9|TRBJ2-7
CASSPGENEQYF
>TRBV7-9|TRBJ2-7
CASSLAQATYEQYF
>TRBV13|TRBJ2-1
CASSPRTSGASSYNEQFF
>TRBV9|TRBJ1-1
CASSVTGSTEAFF
>TRBV2|TRBJ2-2
CASTGFSNTGELFF
>TRBV6-5|TRBJ2-1
CASSTGLNEQFF
>TRBV5-1|TRBJ2-1
CASSLAGLAGGPNFNNEQFF
>TRBV28|TRBJ1-1
CASSNRVGTEAFF
>TRBV29-1|TRBJ2-5
CSVEPPAQEETQYF
>TRBV4-2|TRBJ2-1
CASSQTSQVNEQFF
>TRBV6-2/TRBV6-3|TRBJ2-5
CAGSGLDSTPQETQYF